These 7 T cell receptor beta chains originate from one sample sequenced in a study of cytomegalovirus exposure and HLA in healthy donors. PCR primers comprised 60 Vbeta and 13 Jbeta primers. Profiled with immunoSEQ multiplex PCR; TCRdb holds only in-frame clones, not every one. The table lists around 54,000 clones, more than 70% of them singletons, with approximately 3% in the top ten. Sequenced input: PBMCs. These receptors originate from a woman between 18 and 29 years old in good health and CMV-seronegative.

This clone was recorded a few times. The chain employs TRBV10-3 and TRBJ2-2, with 8 bases fitting TRBD2. V was clipped by 4 bases and J by 4 bases; unmatched bases: 2. This CDR3 is built from 14 residues. Germline V lookup: CDR1 ENHRY, CDR2 SYGVKD. The CDR3: CAISVGGVTGELFF. The CDR3 coding sequence is TGTGCCATCAGTGTCGGGGGGGTCACCGGGGAGCTGTTTTTT.

The V and J genes are TRBV10-2 and TRBJ2-5, with D possibly matching TRBD2 (6 bases). CDR3 size: 13 residues. Trimming removed 4 bases at V and 4 bases at J, with 10 bases between. In germline, CDR1 is WSHSY, CDR2 SAAADI. The CDR3 region is CASSVDYRETQYF. In nucleotides, the CDR3 is TGCGCCAGCAGTGTGGACTATAGAGAGACCCAGTACTTC.

The V gene is TRBV5-1, the J gene TRBJ1-5; possibly TRBD1 for D (5 bases). This CDR3 has 13 residues. Trimming removed 4 bases from V and 5 bases from J, with 10 bases in between. Germline V gene sequence: CDR1 SGHRS, CDR2 YFSETQ. The CDR3 nucleotides are TGCGCCAGCAGCCCGGAGGGACATCAGCCCCAGCATTTT. As protein: CASSPEGHQPQHF. Full variable domain (missing parts from reference TRBV5-1 and TRBJ1-5): KAGVTQTPRYLIKTRGQQVTLSCSPISGHRSVSWYQQTPGQGLQFLFEYFSETQRNKGNFPGRFSGRQFSNSRSEMNVSTLELGDSALYLCASSPEGHQPQHFGDGTRLSIL.

The rearrangement links TRBV29-1 to TRBJ2-7; perhaps TRBD2 as D (7 bases). Germline CDR1 is SQVTM and CDR2 is ANQGSEA. V was trimmed by 5 bases and J by 7 bases, leaving 18 bases between them. There are 13 residues in the CDR3. This CDR3 is CSVRLAGAGEQYF. The CDR3 DNA reads as TGCAGCGTTCGTCTGGCGGGGGCGGGGGAGCAGTACTTC.

CDR3 sequence: CAWRRGLGADYNEQFF. The DNA of the CDR3 is TGTGCCTGGAGGCGCGGACTAGGGGCTGACTACAATGAGCAGTTCTTC. The chain joins TRBV30 to TRBJ2-1, with 7 bases identical to TRBD2. The junction had 11 bases not matched to a gene; V was cut back by 3 bases and J by 3 bases. The CDR3 contains 16 residues. Germline values: CDR1 GTSNPN, CDR2 SVGIG (reference sequence). The variable domain in full, with the rest retrieved from reference TRBV30 and TRBJ2-1, is SQTIHQWPATLVQPVGSPLSLECTVEGTSNPNLYWYRQAAGRGLQLLFYSVGIGQISSEVPQNLSASRPQDRQFILSSKKLLLSDSGFYLCAWRRGLGADYNEQFFGPGTRLTVL.

This sequence joins TRBV7-9 and TRBJ2-1, with unresolved D. Trimming pared 1 base from V and 5 bases from J, leaving 6 bases between. CDR1 and CDR2 (germline): SEHNR, FQNEAQ (reference sequence). The CDR3 is made up of 13 amino acids. In DNA form, the CDR3 reads TGTGCCAGCAGCTTAGGTATAGACAATGAGCAGTTCTTC. Translating gives CASSLGIDNEQFF.

This clone was counted only a few times. The chain has TRBV11-2 and TRBJ2-1, with a possible D match to TRBD1 (5 bases). Germline lookup yields CDR1 SGHAT and CDR2 FQNNGV. The length of the CDR3 is 15 residues. The V end lost 2 bases, the J end lost 2 bases, and 10 bases lay between the germline ends. Here the CDR3 DNA reads TGTGCCAGCAGCTTACCGAAGGGGCCCTACAATGAGCAGTTCTTC. Translated, it gives CASSLPKGPYNEQFF.